The sequence of this T cell receptor beta chain was determined in a study of T cell clonotyping in hematopoietic cell transplantation (dated by TCRdb to about 2021). In terms of the full investigation: A total of 110 to 150 blood samples were collected in the study from 35 consecutive transplant recipients and their related donors. Recruitment of patients was conducted between 2015 and January 2017, and follow-up was continued until late 2020 or death.

Blood samples for TCR beta sequencing were provided by related transplant donors. Nuclei Lysis Solution was used to extract genomic DNA from fresh or cryopreserved unfractionated peripheral blood mononuclear cells. Broader findings and caveats from the paper: Broader posttransplant TCR repertoire diversity was predicted by donor and pretransplant recipient Inverse Simpson Index values. Recipient repertoires showed only a small fraction of overlap with donor repertoires, and over 95% appeared de novo at the given depth. Recipient TCR diversity fell after transplant, with pathologically expanded clonotypes rising progressively from day 30 to day 180. Sample size was limited, and cells were not sorted, so CD4 and CD8 repertoire contributions could not be separated.

From a lookup of the germline V gene, CDR1 and CDR2 are MGHRA and YSYEKL. Counted from cysteine to phenylalanine, this CDR3 has 15 amino acids. The CDR3 DNA has 45 bases and is translated from base 1. V sheds 2 bases and J sheds 10 bases, leaving 20 bases between their ends. The immunoSEQ assay, a bias-controlled multiplex PCR using V- and J-specific primers, was used to amplify TCR beta CDR3 regions from genomic DNA. In a second PCR step, a proprietary barcode and Illumina adapter sequences were attached to the CDR3 amplicons. An Illumina MiSeq instrument was used to sequence the CDR3 libraries. The paper's data handling went like this. Export and quality control were performed with immunoSEQ Analyzer 3.0, and downstream analyses were performed with R Bioconductor and Immunarch. Repertoire metrics were calculated using only productive rearrangements within the normalized downsampled data set. In the normalized cohort, a clonotype counted as pathologically expanded if the clonotype was larger than 5 templates. The Inverse Simpson Index served as the measure of repertoire diversity. To capture all clonotypes, CMV-specificity analyses were performed on the non-normalized data set. TCRdb limited this immuneACCESS table to in-frame rearrangements with V and J called. A share of clones is missing; checked studies link under half to unresolved V genes, and the rest is unexplained. V, J and clone size were drawn from that table, and D and trimming were deduced from the DNA. The sample data list about 69,000 clones, and 90% to 95% of these were observed just once. Of the sample, 1.5% to 2% falls within the top ten clones.

This clone was counted a single time. The antigen it binds to is not known. Base qualities are not recorded, but no much larger clone differs from it by a single base. Sequencing was performed on peripheral blood mononuclear cells. The sequence derives from a man aged 45-60 years in good health. Some clones in this sample may be carry-over from other donors' samples. This receptor chain uses TRBV4-1 and TRBJ1-2, with TRBD1 perhaps the D gene, on 6 matching bases. The CDR3: CASSQFAGTPTYYTF. At the DNA level, the sequence is TGCGCCAGCAGCCAATTCGCCGGGACACCTACTTACTACACCTTC.